The rows below give T cell receptor beta chains drawn from one sample of a study of OX40 agonist ivuxolimab in advanced cancers. The protocol was immunoSEQ multiplex PCR, while the TCRdb copy is restricted to in-frame clones and leaves out a portion. In the table there are approximately 74,000 clones, about nine tenths of which are singletons. The sample was CD4+ or CD8+ T cells sorted from blood, taken in a trial of the OX40 agonist ivuxolimab. The source is an adult with an advanced solid tumor such as melanoma, head and neck, liver or kidney cancer. Both conserved end residues are part of each CDR3. The D gene is left open where the match is weak. Rows give clone size only sometimes, using once, few, many, or a class for an expanded clone.

CASSQEQTGGMDTQYF | TGTGCCAGCAGCCAAGAACAGACAGGGGGAATGGATACGCAGTATTTT | TRBD1 | TRBV5-4 | NA | TRBJ2-3 | 16
CASSEQREGNNEQFF | TGTGCCAGCAGTGAGCAGCGGGAGGGGAACAATGAGCAGTTCTTC | TRBD2 | TRBV2 | NA | TRBJ2-1 | 15
CASSLGGNTEAFF | TGTGCCAGCAGCTTAGGAGGGAACACTGAAGCTTTCTTT | NA | TRBV11-3 | NA | TRBJ1-1 | 13
CASRPGQVESPLHF | TGTGCCAGCAGACCGGGACAGGTAGAATCACCCCTCCACTTT | TRBD1 | TRBV28 | NA | TRBJ1-6 | 14
CATSGVYEQFF | TGTGCCACCAGCGGTGTCTATGAGCAGTTCTTC | NA | TRBV15 | NA | TRBJ2-1 | 11
CASSRGLRPSYEQYF | TGTGCCAGCAGCCGGGGACTCCGGCCGTCCTACGAGCAGTACTTC | NA | TRBV7-9 | NA | TRBJ2-7 | 15
CASSDSGAYEQYF | TGTGCCAGCAGTGATTCAGGGGCCTACGAGCAGTACTTC | NA | TRBV25-1 | NA | TRBJ2-7 | 13
CASSSPTVSNTGELFF | TGTGCCAGCAGTTCTCCGACTGTTTCAAACACCGGGGAGCTGTTTTTT | NA | TRBV27 | NA | TRBJ2-2 | 16
CASSDRWTSSPLHF | TGTGCCAGCTCGGACAGGTGGACCAGTTCACCCCTCCACTTT | TRBD1 | TRBV19 | few | TRBJ1-6 | 14
CASSSGNTGELFF | TGTGCCAGCAGTTCGGGTAACACCGGGGAGCTGTTTTTT | NA | TRBV25-1 | NA | TRBJ2-2 | 13
CASSLGDRVNSPLHF | TGTGCCAGCAGCTTGGGGGACAGGGTAAATTCACCCCTCCACTTT | TRBD1 | TRBV5-4 | NA | TRBJ1-6 | 15